The clone carrying this T cell receptor beta chain has ten or more counts. Its matching antigen is unknown. Germline V CDR1 and CDR2: SEHNR, FQNEAQ (reference sequence). The CDR3 contains 14 residues. Trimming pared 4 bases from V and 7 bases from J, leaving 17 bases between. The record originates from a study of T cells in Graves' hyperthyroidism and ophthalmopathy. Regarding the study as a whole: Ophthalmopathy could be told apart from stable hyperthyroidism with a 13 V-J model.

Lactation, pregnancy, other autoimmune disease or uncontrolled infection led to exclusion of patients. Diagnostic assessment was based on clinical symptoms, serum thyroxine and TRAb, thyroid ultrasound and orbital computed tomography. Regions amplified from RNA transcripts were the TCR beta CDR3 regions. HTBI primers were employed in a first-round RT-PCR of the TCR CDR3. TCRdb called the multiplex PCR reads again in MiXCR, with one record for every CDR3 protein. The sample consists of over 700,000 distinct CDR3 sequences, about a third of them appearing once. This sequence was found in a middle-aged woman with Graves' hyperthyroidism. The V and J genes are TRBV7-9 and TRBJ2-7; D perhaps matches TRBD2 (5 bases). Sequencing was performed on blood. The CDR3 spells CASSYFSAVKEQYF. The CDR3 DNA is TGTGCCAGCAGCTACTTTAGCGCCGTGAAGGAGCAGTACTTC.